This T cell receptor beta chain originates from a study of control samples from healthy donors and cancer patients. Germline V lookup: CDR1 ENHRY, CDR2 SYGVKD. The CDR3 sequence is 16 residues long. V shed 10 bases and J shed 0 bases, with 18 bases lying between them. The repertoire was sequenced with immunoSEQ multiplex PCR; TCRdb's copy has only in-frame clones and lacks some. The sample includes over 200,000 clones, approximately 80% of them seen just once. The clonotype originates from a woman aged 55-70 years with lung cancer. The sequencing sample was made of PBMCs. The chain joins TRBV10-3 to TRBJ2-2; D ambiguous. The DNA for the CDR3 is TGTGCCAGCTCACGAGGCCCGGGCGCGAACACCGGGGAGCTGTTTTTT. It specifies CASSRGPGANTGELFF.